The next 10 T cell receptor beta chains were all read from a single sample in a study of blood T cell repertoires in COVID-19. Sequencing was performed with immunoSEQ multiplex PCR; in TCRdb, only in-frame clones are kept and a portion is missing. Of tens of thousands of clones listed, more than 75% are singletons. Input material: PBMCs or T cells enriched from blood (not recorded which). The receptors derive from a woman in her thirties or forties who had recovered from COVID-19.

The chain employs TRBV2 and TRBJ2-5, with 12 bases identical to TRBD2. The junction had 5 bases not matched to a gene; V was cut back by 0 bases and J by 3 bases. This CDR3 spans 17 amino acids. From germline, CDR1 is SNHLY and CDR2 FYNNEI. The CDR3 DNA reads TGTGCCAGCAGTGAAGCCGGTAGACTAGCGGGGGAAGAGACCCAGTACTTC. It is translated as CASSEAGRLAGEETQYF. Looking up the rest from reference TRBV2 and TRBJ2-5 gives the full variable domain: EPEVTQTPSHQVTQMGQEVILRCVPISNHLYFYWYRQILGQKVEFLVSFYNNEISEKSEIFDDQFSVERPDGSNFTLKIRSTKLEDSAMYFCASSEAGRLAGEETQYFGPGTRLLVL.

The chain combines TRBV7-2 with TRBJ2-7; D uncertain. V was clipped by 3 bases and J by 7 bases, with 7 bases between them. This CDR3 has 11 amino acids. CDR1 SGHTA and CDR2 FQGNSA come from the germline V gene. The CDR3 spells CASSFSEEQYF. The CDR3 DNA is TGTGCCAGCAGCTTCAGCGAGGAGCAGTACTTC.

DNA of the CDR3: TGTGCCAGCAGCACCGGGCGGGGCACTGAAGCTTTCTTT. Residues: CASSTGRGTEAFF. The chain joins TRBV7-2 to TRBJ1-1; D remains unclear. In germline, CDR1 is SGHTA, CDR2 FQGNSA. V was pared by 5 bases and J by 4 bases, with 11 bases between. CDR3 size: 13 residues. The complete variable domain, with remaining parts taken from reference TRBV7-2 and TRBJ1-1, reads GAGVSQSPSNKVTEKGKDVELRCDPISGHTALYWYRQSLGQGLEFLIYFQGNSAPDKSGLPSDRFSAERTGGSVSTLTIQRTQQEDSAVYLCASSTGRGTEAFFGQGTRLTVV.

The chain uses TRBV4-2 and TRBJ2-1; D possibly corresponds to TRBD2 (6 bases). The CDR3 is 15 amino acids. Germline V gene lookup returns CDR1 LGHNA and CDR2 YNFKEQ. V gave up 4 bases and J gave up 3 bases, with 13 bases separating them. CDR3 nucleotide sequence: TGTGCCAGCAGCCGCGGGCCCGGGGGCTACAATGAGCAGTTCTTC. Protein sequence: CASSRGPGGYNEQFF.

The CDR3, as DNA: TGTGCCAGCTCACCAAGTCAGGGCTCTGAAGCTTTCTTT. It yields the protein CASSPSQGSEAFF. The chain employs TRBV18 and TRBJ1-1, with a possible D match to TRBD1 (5 bases). This CDR3 region has 13 residues. In germline, CDR1 is KGHSH, CDR2 LQKENI. V gave up 2 bases and J gave up 6 bases, with 10 bases separating them.

J is TRBJ1-2 and V is TRBV6-5, with D possibly being TRBD1 (6 bases). In germline, CDR1 is MNHEY, CDR2 SVGAGI. The CDR3 contains 14 residues. The germline V and J ends were trimmed by 5 bases and 4 bases, with 14 bases remaining between them. This chain's CDR3 is CASSMRTDTYGYTF. The CDR3 DNA is TGTGCCAGCAGTATGCGGACAGACACCTATGGCTACACCTTC.

This CDR3 is CASSDDRARYGYTF. CDR3 nucleotide sequence: TGTGCCAGCAGCGACGACAGGGCTCGCTATGGCTACACCTTC. The chain joins TRBV5-4 to TRBJ1-2; TRBD1 matches 7 bases. Germline V gene lookup returns CDR1 SGHNT and CDR2 YYREEE (reference sequence). The CDR3 has 14 residues. V shed 4 bases and J 4 bases; nucleotides not matched to a gene: 7.

The genes are TRBV3-1 (or the pseudogene TRBV3-2) and TRBJ2-3; TRBD2 aligns across 10 bases. Germline V lookup: CDR1 LGHDT, CDR2 YNNKEL (reference sequence). The CDR3 is 16 residues long. With V trimmed by 5 bases and J by 6 bases, 11 bases remained unmatched. The CDR3 region is CASSSGERGGWDTQYF. The CDR3 DNA sequence: TGTGCCAGCAGCTCAGGAGAGCGGGGGGGCTGGGATACGCAGTATTTT.

This clone was observed a single time. The chain recombines TRBV24-1 with TRBJ2-5, with 9 positions matching TRBD1. V lost 3 bases and J lost 5; bases outside the gene matches: 12. Germline CDR1 KGHDR, CDR2 SFDVKD. This CDR3 spans 17 amino acids. The CDR3 bases are TGTGCCACCAGTGATGGCGTCCCGGGACAGGGCTGGGAGACCCAGTACTTC. This codes for CATSDGVPGQGWETQYF.

The chain uses TRBV10-1 and TRBJ2-1; D remains ambiguous. This CDR3 contains 17 residues. V was cut by 8 bases and J by 0 bases, with 20 bases left in between. Germline V gives CDR1 WNHNN, CDR2 SYGVQD (reference sequence). CDR3 region: CASSSPGSRSSYNEQFF. CDR3 DNA: TGCGCCAGCTCGTCCCCTGGGTCTAGGAGCTCCTACAATGAGCAGTTCTTC.